This TCR beta chain came from a study of T-cell memory formation after mild COVID-19. TCRdb ran MiXCR on the 5' RACE reads and lists one entry per CDR3 protein. The table shows roughly 450,000 distinct CDR3 sequences, with roughly 20% occurring only once. V lost 3 bases, J lost 6 bases, and 17 bases lay in between. The CDR3 extends over 15 amino acids. A single count supports this clonotype. Sequences were obtained from PBMCs or a T cell subset sorted from them (not recorded which). The sequence was collected from an adult woman who had mild COVID-19 (a few samples of this study predate the infection). Cell type and time point are not known. This chain links TRBV12-3 or TRBV12-4 with TRBJ1-1, with D perhaps TRBD1 (5 bases). The chain's CDR3 is CASSFGTHQRAEAFF. CDR3 sequence (DNA): TGTGCCAGCAGTTTTGGGACTCACCAGCGTGCTGAAGCTTTCTTT.